This T cell receptor beta chain derives from a study of blood T cell repertoires in COVID-19. As for the study in general: The United States, Italy and Spain were the sources of the acute and convalescent COVID-19 samples. PBMCs, B-cell-depleted T cells, or T cells provided the cDNA or gDNA that made up the material.

This clone has only one observation. The germline V gene has CDR1 LNHDA and CDR2 SQIVND (reference sequence). CDR3 size: 15 residues. V lost 6 bases to trimming and J lost 6 bases; unmatched junction nucleotides: 8. Profiling relied on immunoSEQ multiplex PCR, and the TCRdb table lists in-frame clones only, not all of them. The repertoire holds under 250,000 clones, with around 80% as singletons. The chain joins TRBV19 to TRBJ1-2; 12 positions agree with TRBD1. The clonotype originates from a man aged 35 to 55 with active or convalescent COVID-19. The sequenced sample was peripheral blood. CDR3 region: CASRYRDRGRDGYTF. The DNA of the CDR3 is TGTGCCAGTAGGTACCGGGACAGGGGGCGGGATGGCTACACCTTC.